The 5 T cell receptor beta chains below were found in one sample sequenced in a study of vaccination and CD4 T cells after COVID-19. The study sequenced cultured CD4+ T cell DNA using the Oncomine TCR Beta short-read assay. TCRdb recomputed calls from the PCR reads with MiXCR, one row per CDR3 protein. The sample lists fewer than 15,000 distinct CDR3 sequences; around 47% were seen once. Their specific antigens are unknown. The sample's treatment: roughly nine-day PBMC culture with coronavirus spike peptide pools or control peptides (ViraFEST assay). Sequenced input: CD4+ T cells from blood, cultured in vitro. These receptors were taken from a human donor who had recovered from COVID-19.

The chain joins TRBV7-2 to TRBJ1-1; D is undetermined. Per the germline V gene, CDR1 is SGHTA and CDR2 is FQGNSA. The CDR3 covers 15 residues. Trimming removed 5 bases at V and 1 base at J, with 14 bases between. CDR3 residues: CASSPRTVTNTEAFF. The CDR3 coding sequence is TGTGCCAGCAGCCCTCGCACAGTGACGAACACTGAAGCTTTCTTT.

This clonotype came up a few times. The chain recombines TRBV7-3 with TRBJ1-5, with D uncertain. V was cut by 1 base and J by 5 bases, with 6 bases left in between. The CDR3 spans 13 residues. Germline V gene sequence: CDR1 SGHTA, CDR2 FQGTGA. This CDR3 reads CASSLNWDQPQHF. CDR3 DNA: TGTGCCAGCAGCTTAAATTGGGATCAGCCCCAGCATTTT.

The chain combines TRBV6-1 with TRBJ1-2, with 9 bases that match TRBD1. The CDR3 loop spans 16 amino acids. The trim removed 8 bases at V and 8 bases at J, leaving 18 bases unmatched. Per germline, CDR1 MNHNS and CDR2 SASEGT. The CDR3 region is CASLPGTGPTLAGYTF. The CDR3, as DNA: TGTGCCAGCCTGCCCGGGACAGGGCCGACTCTGGCCGGCTACACCTTC.

This clonotype has a single count. The CDR3 coding sequence is TGTGCCAGCAGTTCCACCGGTCAGCCCCAGCATTTT. Translated: CASSSTGQPQHF. The gene calls are TRBV6-2 or TRBV6-3 and TRBJ1-5; D remains unclear. Between the trimmed V and J ends, which lost 4 bases and 6 bases, there was a span of 7 bases. The V gene's germline CDR1 is MNHEY and CDR2 SVGEGT. The CDR3 sequence is 12 residues long.

V and J are TRBV11-2 and TRBJ2-5; D gene ambiguous. CDR1 SGHAT and CDR2 FQNNGV come from the germline V gene. V was cut by 1 base and J by 4 bases, with 7 bases left in between. This CDR3 spans 13 amino acids. The CDR3 bases are TGTGCCAGCAGCTTAGGTTGGGGAGAGACCCAGTACTTC. Its translation is CASSLGWGETQYF.